This TCR beta chain was identified in a study of blood T cells in healthy people across ages. This clonotype was seen a few times. Its matching antigen is unknown. The use of a sample-barcoded 5' primer and a J-beta primer mix characterized a second PCR of roughly 7 to 11 cycles. Each CDR3 protein gets one entry after TCRdb re-called the 5' RACE reads with MiXCR. The sample includes under 1,100,000 distinct CDR3 sequences, 25% of them seen just once. Whole-study findings and limits: Total diversity from one million sequenced T cells was likely underestimated. Older age coincided with a roughly linear decline in TCR beta diversity per million T cells.

The CDR3 totals 14 residues. Germline V gene data show CDR1 as SGDLS and CDR2 as YYNGEE. Trimming stripped 4 bases from V and 8 bases from J, with 18 bases between. In addition, the sample was reused for a study of T cells of mothers and their children. That work adds: Overlap ran slightly, non-significantly higher for related than unrelated mother-child pairs.

The sequenced sample consisted of blood. J is TRBJ1-2 and V is TRBV9, with D maybe TRBD1 (5 bases). The clonotype was recovered from a girl aged 2 to 9 in good health. CDR3 in amino acids: CASSQAGGIQGYTF. CDR3 nucleotide sequence: TGTGCCAGCAGCCAAGCCGGGGGGATTCAGGGCTACACCTTC. Supplemented by reference TRBV9 and TRBJ1-2, the full variable domain reads DSGVTQTPKHLITATGQRVTLRCSPRSGDLSVYWYQQSLDQGLQFLIQYYNGEERAKGNILERFSAQQFPDLHSELNLSSLELGDSALYFCASSQAGGIQGYTFGSGTRLTVV.